This section outlines one T cell receptor beta chain sequence together with its context. The antigen remains undetermined. CDR3 length: 13 residues. V was cut by 2 bases and J by 9 bases, with 11 bases left in between. Germline values: CDR1 KGHSH, CDR2 LQKENI. Authors of the study amplified TCR beta CDR3 regions from RNA transcripts. The HTBI set primed first-round TCR CDR3 RT-PCR. TCRdb reprocessed the multiplex PCR reads via MiXCR and lists one record per CDR3 protein. The sample includes hundreds of thousands of distinct CDR3 sequences, less than 20% of them seen just once. On the basis of clinical symptoms, serum thyroxine and TRAb, thyroid ultrasound and orbital computed tomography, diagnoses were made. Using 9.5 to 10 ml of fresh peripheral blood, PBMCs were prepared. This entry belongs to a study of T cells in Graves' hyperthyroidism and ophthalmopathy. Study results and caveats: The model made its ophthalmopathy prediction, and onset followed a median about 6 months later.

Sample: blood. This TCR derives from a woman aged 18-29 years with Graves' ophthalmopathy. The rearrangement uses TRBV18 and TRBJ2-1; D ambiguous. The chain's CDR3 is CASSPRGDTEQFF. Written as DNA, the CDR3 is TGTGCCAGCTCACCAAGAGGCGACACTGAGCAGTTCTTC. The full variable domain, its missing parts supplied by reference TRBV18 and TRBJ2-1, is NAGVMQNPRHLVRRRGQEARLRCSPMKGHSHVYWYRQLPEEGLKFMVYLQKENIIDESGMPKERFSAEFPKEGPSILRIQQVVRGDSAAYFCASSPRGDTEQFFGPGTRLTVL.